This T cell receptor beta chain emerged from a study of cytotoxic CD8 clonotypes in ibrutinib-treated CLL. The V end lost 1 base, the J end lost 1 base, and 10 bases lay between the germline ends. CDR3 size: 15 residues. With sequencing, the targeted depth ranged from 1 in 200,000 to 1 in 1 million T cells. Assay: immunoSEQ multiplex PCR; the TCRdb copy retains only in-frame clones and omits some. The sample includes nearly 100,000 clones, roughly 80% seen only once; the top ten take 32%. The chain links TRBV23-1 to TRBJ1-2, with D possibly TRBD1 on 6 matching bases. TRBV23-1 qualifies as an ORF whose function is uncertain. The source was PBMCs, collected after 12 months of ibrutinib treatment. The clonotype comes from a human donor with chronic lymphocytic leukemia. CDR3 region: CASSQWTVCNYGYTF. The CDR3, as DNA: TGCGCCAGCAGTCAATGGACAGTTTGTAACTATGGCTACACCTTC.